This TCR beta chain was obtained from a study of blood T cell repertoires in COVID-19. As for the study in general: The United States, Italy and Spain were the sources of the acute and convalescent COVID-19 samples. T cells, B-cell-depleted T cells, or PBMCs supplied cDNA or gDNA.

Only in-frame clones appear in the TCRdb table, and some are missing; sequencing was by immunoSEQ multiplex PCR. The repertoire holds around 75,000 clones, with approximately 90% as singletons. The CDR3 extends over 15 amino acids. Trimming removed 6 bases at V and 0 bases at J, with 9 bases between. Germline V gene sequence: CDR1 MNHEY, CDR2 SMNVEV (reference sequence). The sequence derives from a man between 60 and 75 years old with acute or convalescent COVID-19. Sample: peripheral blood. The V call is TRBV27, the J call TRBJ2-6; a possible D gene is TRBD1 (6 bases). The CDR3 loop is CASSLDSSGANVLTF. Here the CDR3 DNA reads TGTGCCAGCAGCCTGGACAGCTCTGGGGCCAACGTCCTGACTTTC.